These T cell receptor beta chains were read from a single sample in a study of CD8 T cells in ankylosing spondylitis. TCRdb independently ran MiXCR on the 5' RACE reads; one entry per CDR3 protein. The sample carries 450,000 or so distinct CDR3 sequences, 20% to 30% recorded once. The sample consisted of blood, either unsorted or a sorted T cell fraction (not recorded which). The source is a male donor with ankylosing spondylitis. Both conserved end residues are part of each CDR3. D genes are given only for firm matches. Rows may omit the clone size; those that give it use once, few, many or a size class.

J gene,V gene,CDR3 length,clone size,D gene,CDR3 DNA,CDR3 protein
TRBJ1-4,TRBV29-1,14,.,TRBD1,TGCAGCGTCCACCAGACAGGGAACAGGGAAAAACTGTTTTTT,CSVHQTGNREKLFF
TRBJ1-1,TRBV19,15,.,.,TGTGCCAGTTCCCCCGGGGGAAGGGAGTCCACTGAAGCTTTCTTT,CASSPGGRESTEAFF
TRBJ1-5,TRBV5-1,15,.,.,TGCGCCAGCAGCCAAGACAGTTTGAGCAATCAGCCCCAGCATTTT,CASSQDSLSNQPQHF
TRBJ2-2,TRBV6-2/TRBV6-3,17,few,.,TGTGCCAGCAGTTCCCCGCTGAAGGACCTGGGCGCCGGGGAGCTGTTTTTT,CASSSPLKDLGAGELFF
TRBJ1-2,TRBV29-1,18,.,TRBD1,TGCAGCGTTGAAGATACCGGAGGGGGCCCGGTGCCTCTCTATGGCTACACCTTC,CSVEDTGGGPVPLYGYTF
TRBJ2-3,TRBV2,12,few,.,TGTGCCAGCAATCGGGCGGGAGATACGCAGTATTTT,CASNRAGDTQYF
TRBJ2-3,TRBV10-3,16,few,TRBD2,TGTGCCACGCGGTCCGAGCGGGAGAGTAGCACAGATACGCAGTATTTT,CATRSERESSTDTQYF
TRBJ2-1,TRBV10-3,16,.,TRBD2,TGTGCCATCAGTTCACCGGGACTAGCGGGATACAATGAGCAGTTCTTC,CAISSPGLAGYNEQFF
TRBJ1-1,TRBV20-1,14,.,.,TGCAGTGCTAGTGGCAGGGGATGGGACACTGAAGCTTTCTTT,CSASGRGWDTEAFF
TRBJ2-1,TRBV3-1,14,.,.,TGTGCCAGCAGCCAAGTTCTTCCCTACAATGAGCAGTTCTTC,CASSQVLPYNEQFF
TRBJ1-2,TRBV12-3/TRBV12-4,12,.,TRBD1,TGTGCCAGCAGTGGGACCGGGACAGCCTACACCTTC,CASSGTGTAYTF
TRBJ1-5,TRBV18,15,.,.,TGTGCCAGCTCACCAGGGGAGTATAGCAATCAGCCCCAGCATTTT,CASSPGEYSNQPQHF
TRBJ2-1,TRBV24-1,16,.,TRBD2,TGTGCCACCAGTGATTTGATCCCGCGGGAGGGCCCTGAGCAGTTCTTC,CATSDLIPREGPEQFF
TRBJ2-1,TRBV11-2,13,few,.,TGTGCTTCAGCGGAGAGCTCCTACAATGAGCAGTTCTTC,CASAESSYNEQFF
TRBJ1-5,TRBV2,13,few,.,TGTGCCAGCAGAACCGGCCTCAATCAGCCCCAGCATTTT,CASRTGLNQPQHF
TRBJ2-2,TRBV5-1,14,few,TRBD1,TGCGCCAGCAGGGCCGGGACAGGGTACGGGGAGCTGTTTTTT,CASRAGTGYGELFF
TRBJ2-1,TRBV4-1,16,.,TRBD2,TGCGCCAGCAGCCCCGGACTAGCGGGAGTTCGGCATGAGCAGTTCTTC,CASSPGLAGVRHEQFF
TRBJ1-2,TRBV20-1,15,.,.,TGCAGTGCTAGAGAGGGGGGGGCCACTAACTATGGCTACACCTTC,CSAREGGATNYGYTF
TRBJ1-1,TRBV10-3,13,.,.,TGTGCCCTTTCGGATGGATTGAGCACTGAAGCTTTCTTT,CALSDGLSTEAFF
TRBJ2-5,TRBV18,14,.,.,TGTGCCAGCTCACCACCCTCGGCCCGAGAGACCCAGTACTTC,CASSPPSARETQYF
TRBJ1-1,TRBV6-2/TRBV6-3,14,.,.,TGTGCCAGCAGACATGTGGTCTTGAACACTGAAGCTTTCTTT,CASRHVVLNTEAFF
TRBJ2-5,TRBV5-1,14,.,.,TGCGCCAGCAGCTTGGGGGTATCGGAAGAGACCCAGTACTTC,CASSLGVSEETQYF
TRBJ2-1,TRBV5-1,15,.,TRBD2,TGCGCCAGCATTCCTCTAGCGGGAGGCGTTAATGAGCAGTTCTTC,CASIPLAGGVNEQFF
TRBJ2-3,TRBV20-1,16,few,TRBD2,TGCAGTGCTAGTTTGCGACTAGCGGGAGGGCCAGATACGCAGTATTTT,CSASLRLAGGPDTQYF
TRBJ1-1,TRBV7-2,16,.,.,TGTGCCAGCAGCTTACCTTATACAGGGTTGAACACTGAAGCTTTCTTT,CASSLPYTGLNTEAFF
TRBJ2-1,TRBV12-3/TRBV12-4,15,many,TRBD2,TGTGCCAGCACCCTCGGGGAGCGGGAGAGCAATGAGCAGTTCTTC,CASTLGERESNEQFF
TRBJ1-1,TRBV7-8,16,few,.,TGTGCCAGCAGCTCATTTACAGAGGTATGGAACACTGAAGCTTTCTTT,CASSSFTEVWNTEAFF
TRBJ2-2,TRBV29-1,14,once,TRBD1,TGCAGCGTCAGGGGGCCCACGAACACCGGGGAGCTGTTTTTT,CSVRGPTNTGELFF
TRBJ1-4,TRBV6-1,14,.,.,TGTGCCAGCGAAACCGTTCTGTTCGATGAAAAACTGTTTTTT,CASETVLFDEKLFF
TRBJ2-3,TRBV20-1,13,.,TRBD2,TGCAGTGCTCTGGGCGGGAGGAAAGATACGCAGTATTTT,CSALGGRKDTQYF
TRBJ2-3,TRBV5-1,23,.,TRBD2,TGCGCCAGCAGCTTGGCCCAGACTAGCGGGTTCTCAACGCCCGAGTCTAGCACAGATACGCAGTATTTT,CASSLAQTSGFSTPESSTDTQYF
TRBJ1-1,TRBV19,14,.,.,TGTGCCAGTAGTCCTGAGGGAGCGGACACTGAAGCTTTCTTT,CASSPEGADTEAFF
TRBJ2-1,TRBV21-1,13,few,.,TGTGCCAGTAAGACAGGGAGTGGCAATGAGCAGTTCTTC,CASKTGSGNEQFF
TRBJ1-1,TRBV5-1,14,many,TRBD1,TGCGCCAGCACCGCAGGGGGCATGGACACTGAAGCTTTCTTT,CASTAGGMDTEAFF
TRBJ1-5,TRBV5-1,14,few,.,TGCGCCAGCAGCTTGGGTGGGGATGATCAGCCCCAGCATTTT,CASSLGGDDQPQHF
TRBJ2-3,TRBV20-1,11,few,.,TGCAGTGCTAGTTTACCAGATACGCAGTATTTT,CSASLPDTQYF
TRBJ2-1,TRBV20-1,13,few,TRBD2,TGCAGTGCGTACGGGACTAGCAACAATGAGCAGTTCTTC,CSAYGTSNNEQFF
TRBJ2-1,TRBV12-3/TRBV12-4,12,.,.,TGTGCCAGCAGTTTCGGTCCCGGTGAGCAGTTCTTC,CASSFGPGEQFF
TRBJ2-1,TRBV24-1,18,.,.,TGTGCCACCAGTGATTTGCAGGGGGGAAGGGGATCCTACAATGAGCAGTTCTTC,CATSDLQGGRGSYNEQFF
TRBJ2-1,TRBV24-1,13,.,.,TGTGCCACCAGTGATAGACAGCTCAATGAGCAGTTCTTC,CATSDRQLNEQFF
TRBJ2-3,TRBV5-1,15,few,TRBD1,TGCGCCAGCAGCCCCAGGGGGATTGGGGCAGATACGCAGTATTTT,CASSPRGIGADTQYF
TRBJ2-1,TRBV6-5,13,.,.,TGTGCCAGCAGTTACGGGCCGATTTATGAGCAGTTCTTC,CASSYGPIYEQFF
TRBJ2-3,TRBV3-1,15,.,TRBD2,TGTGCCAGCAGCCAAGTTAGTAGCGGGAGTGGAACGCAGTATTTT,CASSQVSSGSGTQYF
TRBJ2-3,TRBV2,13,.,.,TGTGCCAGCCGAGGGCTTAGGAGGGTTACGCAGTATTTT,CASRGLRRVTQYF
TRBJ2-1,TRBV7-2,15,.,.,TGTGCCAGCAGCTTACAGGGACTTGTCTACAATGAGCAGTTCTTC,CASSLQGLVYNEQFF
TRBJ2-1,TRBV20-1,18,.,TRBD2,TGCAGTGCACGGGGACTAGCGGTACAGGCCGCCTCCTACAATGAGCAGTTCTTC,CSARGLAVQAASYNEQFF
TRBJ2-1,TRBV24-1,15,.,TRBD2,TGTGCCACCAGTCTTAGCCTAGCGGGTTACAATGAGCAGTTCTTC,CATSLSLAGYNEQFF
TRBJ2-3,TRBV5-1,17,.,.,TGCGCCAGCAGCTTGGCAAGTAGCGGAATTAGCACAGATACGCAGTATTTT,CASSLASSGISTDTQYF
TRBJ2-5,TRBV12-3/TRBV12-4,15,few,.,TGTGCCAGCAGTTTATCTAGCACCCCCCTCGGGACCCAGTACTTC,CASSLSSTPLGTQYF
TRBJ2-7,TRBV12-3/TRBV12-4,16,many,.,TGTGCCAGCAGTTTTCTAGCGAGAGTTGGAGCCTACGAGCAGTACTTC,CASSFLARVGAYEQYF
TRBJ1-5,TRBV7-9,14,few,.,TGTGCCAGCAGCTCTCAACAGCCGAATCAGCCCCAGCATTTT,CASSSQQPNQPQHF
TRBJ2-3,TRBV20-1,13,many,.,TGCAGTGCTAGCTTTGGGGTCACAGATACGCAGTATTTT,CSASFGVTDTQYF
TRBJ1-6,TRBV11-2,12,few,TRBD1,TGTGCCAGCAGCTCCACAGGGGCACCCCTCCACTTT,CASSSTGAPLHF
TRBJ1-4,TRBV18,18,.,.,TGTGCCAGCTCACCACGATTTACAGGAGACACAACTAATGAAAAACTGTTTTTT,CASSPRFTGDTTNEKLFF
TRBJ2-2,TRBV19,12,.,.,TGTGCCAGTAGTATCTGGGCCGGGGAGCTGTTTTTT,CASSIWAGELFF
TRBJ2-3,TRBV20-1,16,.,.,TGCAGTGCCCCGGGACTTGGGGGTTCGGGCACAGATACGCAGTATTTT,CSAPGLGGSGTDTQYF
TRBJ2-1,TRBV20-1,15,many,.,TGCAGTGCTCCCTCGGGACGCGGGGCCAACAATGAGCAGTTCTTC,CSAPSGRGANNEQFF
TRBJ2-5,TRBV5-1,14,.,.,TGCGCCAGCAGCTTGTTCCTCGACCAAGAGACCCAGTACTTC,CASSLFLDQETQYF
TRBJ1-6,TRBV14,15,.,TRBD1,TGTGCCAGCAGCCGCGGACAGGGCCCAGGGTCACCCCTCCACTTT,CASSRGQGPGSPLHF
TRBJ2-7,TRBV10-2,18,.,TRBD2,TGCGCCAGCAGTGTAATCGCTGTAGGGCTAGCGGGAGGTGCCGAGCAGTACTTC,CASSVIAVGLAGGAEQYF